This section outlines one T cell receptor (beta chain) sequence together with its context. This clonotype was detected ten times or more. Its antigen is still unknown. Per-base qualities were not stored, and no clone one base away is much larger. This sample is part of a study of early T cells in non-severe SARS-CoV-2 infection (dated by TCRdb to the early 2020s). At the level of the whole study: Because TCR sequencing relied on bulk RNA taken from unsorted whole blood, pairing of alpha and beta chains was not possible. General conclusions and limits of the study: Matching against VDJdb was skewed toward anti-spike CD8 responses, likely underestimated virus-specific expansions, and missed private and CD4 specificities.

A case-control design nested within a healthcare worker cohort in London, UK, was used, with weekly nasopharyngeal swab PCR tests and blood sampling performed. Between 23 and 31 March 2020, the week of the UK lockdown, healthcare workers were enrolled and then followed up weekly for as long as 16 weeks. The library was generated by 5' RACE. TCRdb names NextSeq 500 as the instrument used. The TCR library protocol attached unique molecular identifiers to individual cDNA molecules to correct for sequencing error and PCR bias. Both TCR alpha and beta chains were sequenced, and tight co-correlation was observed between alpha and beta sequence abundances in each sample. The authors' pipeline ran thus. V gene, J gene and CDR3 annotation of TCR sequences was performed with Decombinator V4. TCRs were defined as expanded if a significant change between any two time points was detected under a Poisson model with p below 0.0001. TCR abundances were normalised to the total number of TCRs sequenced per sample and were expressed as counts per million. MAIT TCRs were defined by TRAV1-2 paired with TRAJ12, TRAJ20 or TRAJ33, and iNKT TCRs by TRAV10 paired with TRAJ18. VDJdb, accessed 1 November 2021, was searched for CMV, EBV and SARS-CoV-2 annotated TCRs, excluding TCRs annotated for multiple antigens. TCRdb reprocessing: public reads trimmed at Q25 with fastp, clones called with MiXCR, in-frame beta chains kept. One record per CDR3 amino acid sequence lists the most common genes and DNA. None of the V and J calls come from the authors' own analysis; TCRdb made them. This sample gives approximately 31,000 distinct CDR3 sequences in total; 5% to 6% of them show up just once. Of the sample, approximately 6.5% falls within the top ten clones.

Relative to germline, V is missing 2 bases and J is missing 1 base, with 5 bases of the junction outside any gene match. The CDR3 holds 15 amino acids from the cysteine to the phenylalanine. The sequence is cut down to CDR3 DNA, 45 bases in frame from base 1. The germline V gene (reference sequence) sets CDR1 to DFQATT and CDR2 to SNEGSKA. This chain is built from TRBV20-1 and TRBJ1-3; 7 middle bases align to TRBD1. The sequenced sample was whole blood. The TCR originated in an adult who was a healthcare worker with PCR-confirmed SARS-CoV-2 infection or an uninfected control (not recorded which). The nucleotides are TGCAGTGCTAGAAGACCAGGGGGTTCTGGAAACACCATATATTTT. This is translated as CSARRPGGSGNTIYF.